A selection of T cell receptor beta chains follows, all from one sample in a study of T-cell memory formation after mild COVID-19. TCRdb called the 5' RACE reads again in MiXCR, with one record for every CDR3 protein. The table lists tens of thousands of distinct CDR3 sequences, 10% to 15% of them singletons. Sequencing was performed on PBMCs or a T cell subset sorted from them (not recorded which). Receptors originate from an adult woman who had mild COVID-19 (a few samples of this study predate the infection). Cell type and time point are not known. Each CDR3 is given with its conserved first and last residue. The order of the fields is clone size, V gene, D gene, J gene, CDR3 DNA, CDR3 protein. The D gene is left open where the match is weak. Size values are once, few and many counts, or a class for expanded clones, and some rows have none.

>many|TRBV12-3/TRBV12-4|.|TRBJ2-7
TGTGCCAGCACCCCGACAGGTCCCCTTGCCTACGAGCAGTACTTC
CASTPTGPLAYEQYF
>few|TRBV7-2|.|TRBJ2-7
TGTGCCAGCAGCTTCGAGCGGTCCTACGAGCAGTACTTC
CASSFERSYEQYF
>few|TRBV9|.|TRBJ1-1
TGTGCCAGCAGCGCATACAGGGAGAACACTGAAGCTTTCTTT
CASSAYRENTEAFF
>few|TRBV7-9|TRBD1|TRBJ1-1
TGTGCCAGCAGCGCATGGGACAGGGGGAACACTGAAGCTTTCTTT
CASSAWDRGNTEAFF
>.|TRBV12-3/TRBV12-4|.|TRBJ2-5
TGTGCCAGCAGTCCCCGCGGGACCCAGTACTTC
CASSPRGTQYF
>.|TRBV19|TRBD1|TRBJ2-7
TGTGCCAGTAGTACTCCCCCCGGGACAGGGATCTCCTACGAGCAGTACTTC
CASSTPPGTGISYEQYF
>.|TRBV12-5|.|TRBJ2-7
TGTGCTAGTTGTTTCAACCTCTACGAGCAGTACTTC
CASCFNLYEQYF
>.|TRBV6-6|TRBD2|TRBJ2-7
TGTGCCAGCAGTTACGCGGGGGTCCATCAGTACTTC
CASSYAGVHQYF
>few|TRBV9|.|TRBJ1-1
TGTGCCAGCAGCGTCGGTCCAGGGCTGGGGACTGAAGCTTTCTTT
CASSVGPGLGTEAFF
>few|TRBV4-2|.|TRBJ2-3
TGTGCCAGCAGCGACTCCGGGGGCCGCGATACGCAGTATTTT
CASSDSGGRDTQYF
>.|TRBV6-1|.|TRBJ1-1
TGTGCCAGCAGTCCCGGGCCGCCTGGGACTGAAGCTTTCTTT
CASSPGPPGTEAFF
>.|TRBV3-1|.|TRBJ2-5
TGTGCCAGCAGCCAAGATCTGGGGGAGACCCAGTACTTC
CASSQDLGETQYF
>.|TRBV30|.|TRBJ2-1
TGTGCCTGGAGAGACGGGAGGGGGCAGGAGCAGTTCTTC
CAWRDGRGQEQFF
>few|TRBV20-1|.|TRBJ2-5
TGCAGTGCTAGAGTGTCAGACCGCGAGATCGAGACCCAGTACTTC
CSARVSDREIETQYF
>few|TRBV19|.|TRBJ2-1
TGTGCCAGTAGTATCTCCCGGGGTCTGACCTACAATGAGCAGTTCTTC
CASSISRGLTYNEQFF
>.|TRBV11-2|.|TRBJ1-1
TGTGCCAGCAGCTTAGGACAGCCCGAAGCTTTCTTT
CASSLGQPEAFF
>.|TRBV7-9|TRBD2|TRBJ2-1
TGTGCCAGCAGCTTGGGACCGGGACTAGCGGGAGGCAATGAGCAGTTCTTC
CASSLGPGLAGGNEQFF
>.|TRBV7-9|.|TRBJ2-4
TGTGCCAGCAGCTCCCCATTGGCCAAAAACATTCAGTACTTC
CASSSPLAKNIQYF
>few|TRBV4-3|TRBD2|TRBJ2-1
TGCGCCAGCAGTAGCGGGAGGGAACCGTACAATGAGCAGTTCTTC
CASSSGREPYNEQFF
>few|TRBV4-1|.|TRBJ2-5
TGCGCCAGCAGCCAAGTGTACGGGATGGAGACCCAGTACTTC
CASSQVYGMETQYF
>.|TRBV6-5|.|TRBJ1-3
TGTGCCAGCAGTTTGGGCCAGGGAGGTGGAAACACCATATATTTT
CASSLGQGGGNTIYF
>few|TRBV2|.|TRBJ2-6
TGTGCCAGCAGTGGCTGGGGGTTCGGGGCCAACGTCCTGACTTTC
CASSGWGFGANVLTF
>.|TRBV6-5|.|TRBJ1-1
TGTGCCAGCAGACCGATTCGCGGAACTGAAGCTTTCTTT
CASRPIRGTEAFF
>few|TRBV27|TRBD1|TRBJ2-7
TGTGCCAGCAGTTTAGGGCACCTCCGGGACAGCGTCTCCTACGAGCAGTACTTC
CASSLGHLRDSVSYEQYF
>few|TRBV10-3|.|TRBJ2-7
TGTGCCACTAAGGGGGAGGAAGTTTTTGGCTACGAGCAGTACTTC
CATKGEEVFGYEQYF
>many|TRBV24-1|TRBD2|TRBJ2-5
TGTGCCACCAGCCTCGGGAGGCTGGAGACCCAGTACTTC
CATSLGRLETQYF
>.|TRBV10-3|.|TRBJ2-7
TGTGCCATCGGGGGCGTCTACGAGCAGTACTTC
CAIGGVYEQYF
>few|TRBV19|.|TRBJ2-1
TGTGCCAGTAGTACCGGTAATGAGCAGTTCTTC
CASSTGNEQFF
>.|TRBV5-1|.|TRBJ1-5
TGCGCCAGCAGCTTCTCAGGGCAGCCTAATCAGCCCCAGCATTTT
CASSFSGQPNQPQHF
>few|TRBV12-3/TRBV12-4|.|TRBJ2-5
TGTGCCAGCAGTTTAGCGGGGGTAGGGGAGACCCAGTACTTC
CASSLAGVGETQYF
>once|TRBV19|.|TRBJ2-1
TGTGCCAGTAGTTTATTGAGTGAGCAGTTCTTC
CASSLLSEQFF
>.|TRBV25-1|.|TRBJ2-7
TGTGCCAGCAGTACTGGAAGGTCATCATACGAGCAGTACTTC
CASSTGRSSYEQYF
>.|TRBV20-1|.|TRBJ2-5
TGCAGTGCCGGCCAAATTGACTTGTTGGAAGAGACCCAGTACTTC
CSAGQIDLLEETQYF
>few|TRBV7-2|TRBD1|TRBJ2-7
TGTGCCAGCAGCGTAGGACAGGGGTTCTACGAGCAGTACTTC
CASSVGQGFYEQYF
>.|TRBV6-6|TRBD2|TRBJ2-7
TGTGCCAGCAGATCCCACGGGGGGGGTGATGGCGAGCAGTACTTC
CASRSHGGGDGEQYF
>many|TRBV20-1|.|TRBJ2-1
TGCAGTGCATTAGGGACCCAAAAGGGATACAATGAGCAGTTCTTC
CSALGTQKGYNEQFF